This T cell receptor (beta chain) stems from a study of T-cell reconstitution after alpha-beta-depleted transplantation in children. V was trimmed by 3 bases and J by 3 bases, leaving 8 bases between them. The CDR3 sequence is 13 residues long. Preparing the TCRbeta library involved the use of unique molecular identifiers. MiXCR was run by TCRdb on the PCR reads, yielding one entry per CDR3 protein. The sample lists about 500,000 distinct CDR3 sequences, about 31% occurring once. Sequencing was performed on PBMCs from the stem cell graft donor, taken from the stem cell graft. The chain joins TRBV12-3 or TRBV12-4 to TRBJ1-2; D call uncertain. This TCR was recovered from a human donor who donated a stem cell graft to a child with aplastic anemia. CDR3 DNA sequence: TGTGCCAGCAGTTTTAACAGCTACTATGGCTACACCTTC. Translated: CASSFNSYYGYTF.